This T cell receptor beta chain was observed in a study of T cell responses to AZD1222 COVID-19 vaccine. Broader study findings: Only 5 or 6 people who got AZD1222 tested seropositive at baseline. White British ancestry dominated among donors, who included more females, and clonal diversity was possibly underestimated. There were repertoire samples only from the period after the peak T cell response.

This clone showed up just once. What it binds is not known. Generated by immunoSEQ multiplex PCR, the TCRdb table keeps only in-frame clones and is missing some. The sample has roughly 110,000 clones, approximately 90% seen once. Trimming cost V 1 base and J 4 bases; bases outside gene matches: 9. The CDR3 spans 16 residues. Germline V lookup: CDR1 SGHVS, CDR2 FQNEAQ. The rearrangement joins TRBV7-8 to TRBJ2-7; 8 positions match TRBD2. Material: peripheral blood, obtained on day 0 of AZD1222 vaccination. The TCR sequence derives from an adult in good health. The CDR3 DNA sequence: TGTGCCAGCAGCTTAGGGTCGGGGGGGCCCTGGTACGAGCAGTACTTC. Its protein product is CASSLGSGGPWYEQYF.